Each of the 15 T cell receptor beta chains below was sequenced from the same sample in a study of long-term antiretroviral therapy in people with HIV. Researchers ran immunoSEQ v3.0 at survey level. Assay used: immunoSEQ multiplex PCR; TCRdb lists only in-frame clones, some missing. The sample holds 25,000 to 30,000 clones, about 93% seen once. Sample: unsorted PBMCs, taken approximately 6.5 years after starting antiretroviral therapy. The receptors stem from a woman in her thirties or forties with HIV.

As DNA, the CDR3 is TGTGCCAGCAGCAGGGTCATAGATTCACCCCTCCACTTT. Protein sequence: CASSRVIDSPLHF. This chain joins TRBV14 and TRBJ1-6; D gene ambiguous. Germline loops: CDR1 SGHDN, CDR2 FVKESK. This CDR3 spans 13 amino acids. V gave up 5 bases and J gave up 8 bases, with 10 bases separating them.

The chain is built from TRBV5-1 and TRBJ2-2, with D possibly being TRBD2 (7 bases). V lost 2 bases and J 4 bases, leaving 18 bases between the germline ends. The CDR3 runs to 17 residues. Looked up from germline, CDR1 is SGHRS and CDR2 is YFSETQ. The CDR3 coding sequence is TGCGCCAGCAGCTTCGGCGACGGGGGGCCCTCCACCGGGGAGCTGTTTTTT. Translating it yields CASSFGDGGPSTGELFF.

With regard to this clone: The junction departs from the called germline gene at one end, perhaps through a read error. The V gene is TRBV18, the J gene TRBJ2-7, with 9 nucleotides matching TRBD1. CDR1 and CDR2 from the germline V gene are KGHSH and LQKENI. This CDR3 is built from 16 residues. CDR3 nucleotide sequence: TGTGCCAGCTCGGCAAAGCGAGGACAGGGGCACCCCCCCTCGAACTTC. Translating it yields CASSAKRGQGHPPSNF.

V and J are TRBV18 and TRBJ1-1; 8 nucleotides align to TRBD1. The V and J ends lost 2 bases and 7 bases, in that order; junction bases with no gene match: 12. From germline, CDR1 is KGHSH and CDR2 LQKENI. The CDR3 sequence is 16 residues long. As DNA, the CDR3 is TGTGCCAGCTCACCATCCAGCCAGGGGGCAGGGAATGAAGCTTTCTTT. Protein: CASSPSSQGAGNEAFF. Complete variable domain (other parts from reference TRBV18 and TRBJ1-1): NAGVMQNPRHLVRRRGQEARLRCSPMKGHSHVYWYRQLPEEGLKFMVYLQKENIIDESGMPKERFSAEFPKEGPSILRIQQVVRGDSAAYFCASSPSSQGAGNEAFFGQGTRLTVV.

This chain uses TRBV5-4 with TRBJ1-3; D not resolved. Germline assignment: CDR1 SGHNT and CDR2 YYREEE (reference sequence). This CDR3 spans 12 amino acids. Trimming cost V 3 bases and J 11 bases, with 12 bases left between them. CDR3 DNA sequence: TGTGCCAGCAGCTCGCCACCCGGGGCCATATATTTT. Residues: CASSSPPGAIYF.

The gene calls are TRBV6-5 and TRBJ1-5; D call uncertain. CDR3 length: 13 amino acids. Trimming removed 2 bases from V and 7 bases from J, with 9 bases in between. The germline CDR1 and CDR2 sequences are MNHEY and SVGAGI. This CDR3 reads CASSYPIRQPQHF. The DNA of the CDR3 is TGTGCCAGCAGTTACCCCATCCGACAGCCCCAGCATTTT.

This clone appeared a single time. The chain employs TRBV6-5 and TRBJ2-1; D remains ambiguous. Trimming pared 0 bases from V and 5 bases from J, leaving 8 bases between. CDR3 size: 14 residues. Germline V gene data show CDR1 as MNHEY and CDR2 as SVGAGI. In nucleotides, the CDR3 is TGTGCCAGCAGTTACTCCGGACCCCACAATGAGCAGTTCTTC. This gives the protein CASSYSGPHNEQFF.

The CDR3: CASSQEAAGSSYNEQFF. The CDR3 DNA reads TGCGCCAGCAGCCAAGAAGCAGCGGGGAGCTCCTACAATGAGCAGTTCTTC. This chain links TRBV4-3 with TRBJ2-1; TRBD2 matches 7 bases. The CDR3 covers 17 residues. J was trimmed by 0 bases and V by 0 bases; bases with no gene match: 5. The germline V gene encodes CDR1 LGHNA and CDR2 YSLEER.

As concerns this clone: Germline is not matched at one junction end, which may reflect a read error. This rearrangement joins TRBV7-7 to TRBJ2-7; 7 nucleotides agree with TRBD1. The CDR3 runs to 15 residues. CDR1 and CDR2 (germline): SSHAT, FNYEAQ (reference sequence). CDR3 nucleotide sequence: TGTGCTAGCAGCTTACAACAGGGGAGCTCCTACGAGCAGTACTTC. Its protein is CASSLQQGSSYEQYF.

The V and J genes are TRBV10-3 and TRBJ2-5, with D possibly being TRBD2 (6 bases). Germline V gene lookup returns CDR1 ENHRY and CDR2 SYGVKD. The CDR3 is 13 residues long. The V and J ends lost 5 bases and 2 bases respectively, with 9 bases between them. The CDR3 sequence: CAISPGEQETQYF. CDR3 coding DNA: TGTGCCATCAGTCCGGGGGAGCAAGAGACCCAGTACTTC.

The J gene is TRBJ2-7, the V gene TRBV27, with 12 bases aligning to TRBD1. The CDR3 covers 19 residues. Germline CDR1 MNHEY, CDR2 SMNVEV (reference sequence). V gave up 5 bases and J gave up 3 bases; unmatched junction bases: 17. CDR3 residues: CASSLRAPGQGASGYEQYF. CDR3 DNA: TGTGCCAGCAGTCTACGGGCCCCGGGACAGGGGGCATCGGGCTACGAGCAGTACTTC.

The CDR3 nucleotides are TGTGCCATCTCCGTAGATAGCAATCAGCCCCAGCATTTT. This codes for CAISVDSNQPQHF. The chain links TRBV10-3 to TRBJ1-5, with D uncertain. This CDR3 contains 13 residues. Germline V gives CDR1 ENHRY, CDR2 SYGVKD. V lost 8 bases to trimming and J lost 0 bases, with 8 bases between them.

J is TRBJ2-7 and V is TRBV5-6, with D perhaps TRBD1 (6 bases). Trimming stripped 0 bases from V and 2 bases from J, with 9 bases between. The CDR3 has 14 amino acids. Looked up from germline, CDR1 is SGHDT and CDR2 is YYEEEE. This CDR3 reads CASSLGSGAYEQYF. In DNA form, the CDR3 reads TGTGCCAGCAGCTTGGGATCAGGGGCCTACGAGCAGTACTTC.

The V gene is TRBV7-9, the J gene TRBJ1-2, with 8 bases lining up with TRBD1. J gave up 6 bases and V 4 bases, and 10 bases lay outside the gene matches. Germline CDR1 and CDR2: SEHNR and FQNEAQ (reference sequence). The CDR3 loop spans 15 amino acids. The CDR3 protein is CASSYQIGQGDGYTF. The CDR3 DNA is TGTGCCAGCAGCTATCAAATCGGACAGGGCGATGGCTACACCTTC.

This clone has a handful of counts. The chain links TRBV10-3 to TRBJ1-2; TRBD1 matches at 9 bases. J was trimmed by 6 bases and V by 6 bases; bases with no gene match: 14. Germline lookup yields CDR1 ENHRY and CDR2 SYGVKD. CDR3 length equals 16 residues. CDR3 residues: CAIRTPSEGQGDGYTF. DNA for the CDR3: TGTGCCATCAGGACTCCTAGTGAGGGACAGGGAGATGGCTACACCTTC.